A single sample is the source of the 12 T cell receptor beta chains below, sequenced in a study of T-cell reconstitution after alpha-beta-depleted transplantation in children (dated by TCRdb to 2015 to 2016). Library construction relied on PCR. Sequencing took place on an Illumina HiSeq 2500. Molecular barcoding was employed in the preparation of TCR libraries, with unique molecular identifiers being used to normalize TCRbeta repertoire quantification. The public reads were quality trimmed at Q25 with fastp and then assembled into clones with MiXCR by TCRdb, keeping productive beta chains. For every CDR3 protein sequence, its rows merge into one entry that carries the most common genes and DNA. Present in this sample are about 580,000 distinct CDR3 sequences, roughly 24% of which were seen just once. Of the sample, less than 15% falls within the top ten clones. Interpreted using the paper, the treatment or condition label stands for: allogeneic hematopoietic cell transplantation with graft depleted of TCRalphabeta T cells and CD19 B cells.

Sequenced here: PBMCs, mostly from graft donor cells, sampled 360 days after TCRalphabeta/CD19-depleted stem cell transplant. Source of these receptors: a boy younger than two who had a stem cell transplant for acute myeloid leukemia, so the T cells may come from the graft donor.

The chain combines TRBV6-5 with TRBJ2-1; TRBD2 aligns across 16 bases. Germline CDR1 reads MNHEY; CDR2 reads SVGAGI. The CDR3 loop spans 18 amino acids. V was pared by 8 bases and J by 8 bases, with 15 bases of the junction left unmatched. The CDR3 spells CASHYLPGLAGGPHEQFF. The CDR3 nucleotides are TGTGCCAGCCATTACCTACCGGGACTAGCGGGGGGGCCCCATGAGCAGTTCTTC.

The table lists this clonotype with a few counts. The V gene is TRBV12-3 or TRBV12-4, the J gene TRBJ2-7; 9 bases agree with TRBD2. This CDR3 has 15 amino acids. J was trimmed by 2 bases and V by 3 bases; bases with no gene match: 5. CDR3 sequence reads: CASSLSGGSPYEQYF. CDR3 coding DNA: TGTGCCAGCAGTTTGAGCGGGGGGTCCCCCTACGAGCAGTACTTC.

Written as DNA, the CDR3 is TGTGCCAGCAGCGTAGCTGGCAGGGACGAGCAGTACTTC. Translated, it gives CASSVAGRDEQYF. This chain connects TRBV9 to TRBJ2-7; the D gene is possibly TRBD1 (5 bases). Looked up from germline, CDR1 is SGDLS and CDR2 is YYNGEE. The CDR3 has 13 residues. V lost 0 bases to trimming and J lost 5 bases, with 9 bases between them.

The CDR3 is CASSLGPNSGNTIYF. The CDR3, as DNA: TGCGCCAGCAGCTTGGGACCCAACTCTGGAAACACCATATATTTT. The V gene is TRBV5-1, the J gene TRBJ1-3; unclear D gene. The germline V and J ends were trimmed by 0 bases and 0 bases, with 7 bases remaining between them. This CDR3 is built from 15 residues. The germline V gene encodes CDR1 SGHRS and CDR2 YFSETQ.

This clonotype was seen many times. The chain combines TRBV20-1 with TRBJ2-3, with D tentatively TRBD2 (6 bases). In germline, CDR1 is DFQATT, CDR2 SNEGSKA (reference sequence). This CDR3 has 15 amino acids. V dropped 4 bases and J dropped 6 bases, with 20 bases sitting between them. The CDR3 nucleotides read TGCAGTGCTACCAAAGGCGGGGCCCATACTGATACGCAGTATTTT. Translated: CSATKGGAHTDTQYF.

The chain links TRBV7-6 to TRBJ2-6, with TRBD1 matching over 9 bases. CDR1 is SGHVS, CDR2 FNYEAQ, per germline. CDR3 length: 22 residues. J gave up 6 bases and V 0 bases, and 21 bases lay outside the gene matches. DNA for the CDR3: TGTGCCAGCAGCTTAGCCGCCCCACCATCTTCCGGGACAGGGCCTACGGCCAACGTCCTGACTTTC. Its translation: CASSLAAPPSSGTGPTANVLTF.

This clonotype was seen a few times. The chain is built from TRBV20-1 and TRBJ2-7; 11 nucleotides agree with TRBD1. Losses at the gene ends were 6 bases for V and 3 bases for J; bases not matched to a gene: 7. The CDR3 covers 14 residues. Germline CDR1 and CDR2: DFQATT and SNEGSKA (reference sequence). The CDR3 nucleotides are TGCAGTGCAAAATCCGGGACAGGGGGCTACGAGCAGTACTTC. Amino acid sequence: CSAKSGTGGYEQYF.

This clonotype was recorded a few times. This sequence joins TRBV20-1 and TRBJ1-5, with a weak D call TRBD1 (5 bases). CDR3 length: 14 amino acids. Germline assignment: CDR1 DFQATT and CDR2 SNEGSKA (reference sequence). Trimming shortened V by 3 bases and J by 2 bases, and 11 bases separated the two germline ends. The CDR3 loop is CSARGREGNQPQHF. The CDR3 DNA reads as TGCAGTGCTAGGGGCAGGGAAGGCAATCAGCCCCAGCATTTT.

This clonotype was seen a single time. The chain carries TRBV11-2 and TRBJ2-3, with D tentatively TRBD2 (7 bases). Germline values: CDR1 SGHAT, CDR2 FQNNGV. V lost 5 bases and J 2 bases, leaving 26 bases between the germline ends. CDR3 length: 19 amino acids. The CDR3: CASSAWRGGAFGDTDTQYF. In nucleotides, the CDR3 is TGTGCCAGCAGCGCCTGGAGGGGGGGGGCCTTCGGGGACACAGATACGCAGTATTTT.

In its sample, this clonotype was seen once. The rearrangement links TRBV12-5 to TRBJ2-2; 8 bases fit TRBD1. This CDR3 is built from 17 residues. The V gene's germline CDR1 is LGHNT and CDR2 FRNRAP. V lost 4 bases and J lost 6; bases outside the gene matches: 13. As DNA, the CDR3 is TGTGCTAGTGGTTCCCCCTGGGCAGGGGGCTTATCCGGGGAGCTGTTTTTT. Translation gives CASGSPWAGGLSGELFF.

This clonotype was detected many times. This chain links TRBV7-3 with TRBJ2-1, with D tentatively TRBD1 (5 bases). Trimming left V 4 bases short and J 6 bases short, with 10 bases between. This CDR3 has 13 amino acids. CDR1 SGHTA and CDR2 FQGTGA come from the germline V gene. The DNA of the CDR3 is TGTGCCAGCAGCTCAACTCAGGGCAATGAGCAGTTCTTC. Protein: CASSSTQGNEQFF.

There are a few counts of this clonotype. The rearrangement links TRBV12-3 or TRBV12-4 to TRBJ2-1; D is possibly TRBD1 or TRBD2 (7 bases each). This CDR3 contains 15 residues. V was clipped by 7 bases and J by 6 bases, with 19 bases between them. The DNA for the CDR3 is TGTGCCAGCACTCCCAGGGGGGGGTTCATCAATGAGCAGTTCTTC. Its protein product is CASTPRGGFINEQFF.